A selection of T cell receptor beta chains follows, all from one sample in a study of vaccination effects on CD4 cells after COVID-19. Their recognized antigens are unknown. The assay was immunoSEQ multiplex PCR, and TCRdb's table has in-frame clones only and misses some. Among approximately 30,000 clones listed, about 67% were seen once. The input for sequencing was CD4+ T cells from PBMCs cultured without peptide, taken after COVID-19 vaccination. The receptors come from a human donor who received a COVID-19 vaccine. Both conserved end residues are part of each CDR3. The D gene is left open where the match is weak. Clone size is stated in some rows and not others, as once, few, many or a class when expanded.

CDR3 length	V gene	D gene	clone size	J gene	CDR3 DNA	CDR3 protein
16	TRBV5-1	TRBD1	NA	TRBJ1-2	TGCGCCAGCAGCTCGGGACGGACAGGGAGCTTCTACGGCTACACCTTC	CASSSGRTGSFYGYTF
17	TRBV21-1	NA	NA	TRBJ2-1	TGTGCCAGCAGCCCATGGGGCCCAGCGGGAGCTGACAATGAGCAGTTCTTC	CASSPWGPAGADNEQFF
14	TRBV5-1	NA	once	TRBJ2-5	TGCGCCAGCAGCCCGGTAGGGGCGGCGGAGACCCAGTACTTC	CASSPVGAAETQYF
13	TRBV29-1	NA	few	TRBJ1-5	TGCAGCGTTGGGGGGAACAGCAATCAGCCCCAGCATTTT	CSVGGNSNQPQHF
19	TRBV24-1	TRBD1	NA	TRBJ1-4	TGTGCCACCAGTGAGAGGAGGGACAGGGACCTTGCAACTAATGAAAAACTGTTTTTT	CATSERRDRDLATNEKLFF
16	TRBV19	NA	NA	TRBJ1-5	TGTGCCAGTAGTAGGGACCCATGGAGAAGCAATCAGCCCCAGCATTTT	CASSRDPWRSNQPQHF
17	TRBV6-6	TRBD2	NA	TRBJ2-5	TGTGCCAGCAGCCGAAGAAATTCAGCGGGGGAGGGGGAGACCCAGTACTTC	CASSRRNSAGEGETQYF
13	TRBV19	NA	NA	TRBJ1-3	TGTGCCAGTGGCAGTAAGAACGGGAACACCATATATTTT	CASGSKNGNTIYF
15	TRBV2	TRBD2	NA	TRBJ2-1	TGTGCCAGCCGCGGGCTAGCGGGGGTTTACAATGAGCAGTTCTTC	CASRGLAGVYNEQFF
13	TRBV28	TRBD1	NA	TRBJ1-2	TGTGCCAGCAGTAAAGGACAGGACTATGGCTACACCTTC	CASSKGQDYGYTF
16	TRBV15	NA	NA	TRBJ2-1	TGTGCCACCAGCAGAGGGGGCCCGACTGGGAGTAATGAGCAGTTCTTC	CATSRGGPTGSNEQFF
17	TRBV21-1	NA	NA	TRBJ1-5	TGTGCCAGCAGCATCAGGCGGGGGGACACAAGGAGGGGGCCCCAGCATTTT	CASSIRRGDTRRGPQHF
14	TRBV2	TRBD1	NA	TRBJ2-5	TGTGCCAGCAGTAGGGACAGGGGTGGAGAGACCCAGTACTTC	CASSRDRGGETQYF
15	TRBV6-5	NA	few	TRBJ2-1	TGTGCCAGCAGTCCCGGGACATCGCACTTCGATGAGCAGTTCTTC	CASSPGTSHFDEQFF